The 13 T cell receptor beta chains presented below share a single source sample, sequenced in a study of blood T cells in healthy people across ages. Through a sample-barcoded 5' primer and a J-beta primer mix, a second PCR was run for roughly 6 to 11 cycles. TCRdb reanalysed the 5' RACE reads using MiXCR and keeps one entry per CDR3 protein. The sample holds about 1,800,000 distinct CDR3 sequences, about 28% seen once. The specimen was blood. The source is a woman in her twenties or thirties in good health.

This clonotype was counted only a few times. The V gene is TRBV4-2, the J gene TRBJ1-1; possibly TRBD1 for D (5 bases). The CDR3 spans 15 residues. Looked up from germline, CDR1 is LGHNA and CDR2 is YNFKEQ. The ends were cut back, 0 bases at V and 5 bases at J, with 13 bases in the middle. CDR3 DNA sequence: TGTGCCAGCAGCCAAGATGGGGCAGGGTGGACTGAAGCTTTCTTT. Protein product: CASSQDGAGWTEAFF.

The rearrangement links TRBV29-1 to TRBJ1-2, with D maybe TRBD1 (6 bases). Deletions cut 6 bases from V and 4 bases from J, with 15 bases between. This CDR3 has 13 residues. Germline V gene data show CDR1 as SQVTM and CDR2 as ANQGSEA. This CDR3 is CSVGQGRSYGYTF. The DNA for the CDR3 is TGCAGCGTCGGCCAGGGGAGGAGCTATGGCTACACCTTC.

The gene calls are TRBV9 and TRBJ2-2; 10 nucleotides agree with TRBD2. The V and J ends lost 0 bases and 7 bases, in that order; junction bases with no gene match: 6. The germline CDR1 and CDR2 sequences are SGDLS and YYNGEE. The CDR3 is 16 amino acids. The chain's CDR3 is CASSVVAGGVGGELFF. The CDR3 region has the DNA TGTGCCAGCAGCGTAGTAGCGGGAGGCGTCGGCGGGGAGCTGTTTTTT. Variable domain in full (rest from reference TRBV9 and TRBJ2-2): DSGVTQTPKHLITATGQRVTLRCSPRSGDLSVYWYQQSLDQGLQFLIQYYNGEERAKGNILERFSAQQFPDLHSELNLSSLELGDSALYFCASSVVAGGVGGELFFGEGSRLTVL.

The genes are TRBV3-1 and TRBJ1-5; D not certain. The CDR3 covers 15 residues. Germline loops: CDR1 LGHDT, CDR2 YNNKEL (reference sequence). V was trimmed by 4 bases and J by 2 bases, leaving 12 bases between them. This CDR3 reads CASSPRSFGNQPQHF. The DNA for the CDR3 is TGTGCCAGCAGCCCCAGGTCGTTTGGCAATCAGCCCCAGCATTTT. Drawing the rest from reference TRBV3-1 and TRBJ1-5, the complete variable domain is DTAVSQTPKYLVTQMGNDKSIKCEQNLGHDTMYWYKQDSKKFLKIMFSYNNKELIINETVPNRFSPKSPDKAHLNLHINSLELGDSAVYFCASSPRSFGNQPQHFGDGTRLSIL.

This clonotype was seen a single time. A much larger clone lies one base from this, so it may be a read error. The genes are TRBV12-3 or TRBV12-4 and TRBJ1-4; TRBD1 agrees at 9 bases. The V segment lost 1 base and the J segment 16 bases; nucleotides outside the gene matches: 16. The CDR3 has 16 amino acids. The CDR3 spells CASSLGGTGLRDTQFF. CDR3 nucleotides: TGTGCCAGCAGTTTAGGCGGGACAGGGTTGAGGGATACGCAGTTTTTT.

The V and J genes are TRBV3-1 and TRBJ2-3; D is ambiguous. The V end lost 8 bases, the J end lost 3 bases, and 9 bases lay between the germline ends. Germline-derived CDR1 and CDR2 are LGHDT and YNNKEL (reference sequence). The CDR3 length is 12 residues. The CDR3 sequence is CASAAGTDTQYF. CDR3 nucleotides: TGTGCCAGCGCAGCCGGAACAGATACGCAGTATTTT.

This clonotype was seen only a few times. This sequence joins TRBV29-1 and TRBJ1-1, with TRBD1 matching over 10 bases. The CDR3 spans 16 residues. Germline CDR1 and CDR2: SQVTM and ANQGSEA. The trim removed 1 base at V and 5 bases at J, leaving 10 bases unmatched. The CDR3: CSVEAGTGVFGTEAFF. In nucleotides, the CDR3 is TGCAGCGTTGAAGCCGGGACAGGGGTTTTTGGTACTGAAGCTTTCTTT.

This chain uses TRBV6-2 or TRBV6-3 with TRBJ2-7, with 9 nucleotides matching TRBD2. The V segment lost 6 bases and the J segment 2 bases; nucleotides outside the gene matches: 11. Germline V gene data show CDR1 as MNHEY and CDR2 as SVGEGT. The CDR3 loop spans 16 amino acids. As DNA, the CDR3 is TGTGCCAGCAGACTCGCGGGAGGGGACCCAACCTACGAGCAGTACTTC. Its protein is CASRLAGGDPTYEQYF.

Here the CDR3 DNA reads TGTGCCACCAGTGGCGGGACTTACAATGAGCAGTTCTTC. Its protein is CATSGGTYNEQFF. The rearrangement joins TRBV24-1 to TRBJ2-1; D perhaps matches TRBD2 (6 bases). With 5 bases removed from V and 4 bases from J, the gap between germline ends came to 8 bases. The germline V gene has CDR1 KGHDR and CDR2 SFDVKD. This CDR3 region has 13 residues.

CDR3 sequence: CASSSRTSGNFLEFF. For the CDR3, the DNA is TGTGCCAGCAGCTCTCGGACTAGCGGGAATTTTTTGGAGTTCTTC. The chain joins TRBV7-2 to TRBJ2-1; 12 bases agree with TRBD2. Germline V gene data show CDR1 as SGHTA and CDR2 as FQGNSA. V lost 4 bases, J lost 14 bases, and 12 bases stayed unmatched. The CDR3 has 15 amino acids.

For the CDR3, the DNA is TGTGCCAGCAGTGGAACGAGGCGAGCTAACTATGGCTACACCTTC. This sequence encodes CASSGTRRANYGYTF. The J gene is TRBJ1-2, the V gene TRBV2; no firm D call. Deletions cut 4 bases from V and 0 bases from J, with 12 bases between. The CDR3 has 15 residues. CDR1 is SNHLY, CDR2 FYNNEI, per germline.

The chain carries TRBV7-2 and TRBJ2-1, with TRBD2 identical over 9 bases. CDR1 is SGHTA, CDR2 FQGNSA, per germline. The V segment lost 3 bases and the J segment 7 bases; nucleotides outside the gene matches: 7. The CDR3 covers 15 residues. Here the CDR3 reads CASSLPGTSRNEQFF. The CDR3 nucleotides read TGTGCCAGCAGCTTGCCCGGGACTAGCAGGAATGAGCAGTTCTTC.

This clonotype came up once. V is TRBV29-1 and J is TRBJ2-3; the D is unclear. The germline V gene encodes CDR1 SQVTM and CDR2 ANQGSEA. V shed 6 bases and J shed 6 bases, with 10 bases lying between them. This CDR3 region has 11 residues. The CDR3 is CSVLEVDTQYF. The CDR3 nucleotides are TGCAGCGTCCTTGAGGTGGATACGCAGTATTTT.